This T cell receptor (beta chain) originates from a study of technical replicates of blood from a few donors. Produced via immunoSEQ multiplex PCR; TCRdb's table is partial and in-frame only. The sample yields under 85,000 clones, approximately 92% seen once. This CDR3 contains 16 residues. Sequencing was carried out using T cells isolated from PBMCs. The V and J genes are TRBV21-1 and TRBJ2-5; the table's D call of TRBD1 was not tested on the DNA. TRBV21-1 is listed as a pseudogene. The receptor comes from a human donor in good health. Some clones in this sample may be carry-over from other donors' samples. This CDR3 reads CASSIRDRDISETQYF. The CDR3 nucleotides read TGTGCCAGCAGCATCCGGGACAGGGATATTAGTGAGACCCAGTACTTC.